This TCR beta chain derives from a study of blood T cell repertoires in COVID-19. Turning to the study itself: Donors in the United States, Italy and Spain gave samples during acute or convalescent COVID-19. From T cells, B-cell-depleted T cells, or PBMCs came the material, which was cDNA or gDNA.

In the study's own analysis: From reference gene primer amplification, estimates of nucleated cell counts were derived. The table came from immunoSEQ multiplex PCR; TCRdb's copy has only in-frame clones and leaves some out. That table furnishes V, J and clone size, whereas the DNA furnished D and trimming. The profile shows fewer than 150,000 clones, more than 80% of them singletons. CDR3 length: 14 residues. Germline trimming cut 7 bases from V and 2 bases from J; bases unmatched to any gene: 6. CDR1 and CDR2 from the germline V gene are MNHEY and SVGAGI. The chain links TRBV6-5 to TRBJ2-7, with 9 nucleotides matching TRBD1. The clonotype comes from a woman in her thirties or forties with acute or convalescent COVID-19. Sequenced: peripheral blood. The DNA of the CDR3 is TGTGCCAGCACAACAGGGGGCCGCCCCTACGAGCAGTACTTC. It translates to CASTTGGRPYEQYF.